The 6 T cell receptor beta chains presented below share a single source sample, sequenced in a study of T cells in Graves' hyperthyroidism and ophthalmopathy. Amplified TCR beta CDR3 regions derived from RNA transcripts. The HTBI primer set was used in a first-round RT-PCR of the TCR CDR3. TCRdb re-derived calls from the multiplex PCR reads in MiXCR, one entry per CDR3 protein. This sample has 340,000 or so distinct CDR3 sequences, with 15% to 20% found just once. The sample comprised blood. The receptors were sampled from a woman between 45 and 65 years old with Graves' hyperthyroidism.

The chain couples TRBV11-1 to TRBJ2-1; the D is unclear. Trimming stripped 5 bases from V and 10 bases from J, with 15 bases between. In germline, CDR1 is SGHAT, CDR2 FQDESV (reference sequence). The CDR3 runs 13 residues. For the CDR3, the DNA is TGTGCCAGCAGCAAGGCGCCCCCAGCCGAGCAGTTCTTC. It is translated as CASSKAPPAEQFF.

The table lists this clonotype with a few counts. This chain joins TRBV27 and TRBJ2-5; TRBD2 matches at 9 bases. J was trimmed by 2 bases and V by 2 bases; bases with no gene match: 12. The CDR3 is 18 residues long. From germline, CDR1 is MNHEY and CDR2 SMNVEV (reference sequence). CDR3 amino acids: CASSLRGLAGLPQETQYF. For the CDR3, the DNA is TGTGCCAGCAGTTTAAGAGGGCTAGCGGGGCTCCCGCAAGAGACCCAGTACTTC.

In this sample, this clonotype turned up a few times. V is TRBV7-3 and J is TRBJ2-5; TRBD2 agrees at 8 bases. Trimming took 1 base from V and 3 from J; bases not matched to a gene: 4. The CDR3 has 15 amino acids. Germline V CDR1 and CDR2: SGHTA, FQGTGA. CDR3 sequence: CASSLNGGVKETQYF. In DNA form, the CDR3 reads TGTGCCAGCAGCTTAAACGGGGGGGTCAAAGAGACCCAGTACTTC.

The chain couples TRBV30 to TRBJ2-7; TRBD1 matches 7 bases. From germline, CDR1 is GTSNPN and CDR2 SVGIG (reference sequence). This CDR3 is 14 amino acids long. V was pared by 6 bases and J by 0 bases, with 8 bases of the junction left unmatched. The CDR3 spells CACRRTGSSYEQYF. Here the CDR3 DNA reads TGTGCCTGTCGAAGGACAGGTAGCTCCTACGAGCAGTACTTC.

V gene TRBV10-3 combines with J gene TRBJ1-3; 7 bases agree with TRBD1. CDR1 ENHRY and CDR2 SYGVKD come from the germline V gene. After removal of 6 bases from V and 3 bases from J, the junction contained 8 bases not matched to a gene. This CDR3 contains 15 residues. As DNA, the CDR3 is TGTGCCATCAGCCAAGACCGGGACAGTGGAAACACCATATATTTT. It translates to CAISQDRDSGNTIYF.

The rearrangement uses TRBV2 and TRBJ1-6; possible D gene TRBD1, 6 bases. The CDR3 has 14 amino acids. Per germline, CDR1 SNHLY and CDR2 FYNNEI. V shed 7 bases and J shed 0 bases, with 7 bases lying between them. The CDR3 protein is CASIGGSYNSPLHF. As DNA, the CDR3 is TGTGCCAGCATAGGGGGCTCCTATAATTCACCCCTCCACTTT.